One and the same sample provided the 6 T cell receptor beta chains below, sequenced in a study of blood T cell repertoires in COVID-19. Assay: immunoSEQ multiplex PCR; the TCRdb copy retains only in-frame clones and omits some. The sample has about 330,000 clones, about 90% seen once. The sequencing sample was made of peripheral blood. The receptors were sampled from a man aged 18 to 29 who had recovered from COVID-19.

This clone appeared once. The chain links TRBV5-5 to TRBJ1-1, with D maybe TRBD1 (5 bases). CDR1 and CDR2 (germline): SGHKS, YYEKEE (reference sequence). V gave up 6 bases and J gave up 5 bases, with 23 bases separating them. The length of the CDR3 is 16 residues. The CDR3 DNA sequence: TGTGCCAGCACACCTCCTTACGGGGGTTGGGGAACTGAAGCTTTCTTT. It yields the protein CASTPPYGGWGTEAFF.

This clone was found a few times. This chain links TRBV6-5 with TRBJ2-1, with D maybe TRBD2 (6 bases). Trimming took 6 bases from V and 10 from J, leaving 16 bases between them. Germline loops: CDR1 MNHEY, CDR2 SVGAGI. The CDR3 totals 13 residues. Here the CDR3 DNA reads TGTGCCAGCAGCACCCCCTCTAGCGCCGAGCAGTTCTTC. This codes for CASSTPSSAEQFF.

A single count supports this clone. CDR3 sequence: CATSRDLARADTQYF. The DNA of the CDR3 is TGTGCCACCAGCAGAGATCTGGCGAGGGCAGATACGCAGTATTTT. V gene TRBV15 combines with J gene TRBJ2-3, with D possibly matching TRBD2 (5 bases). This CDR3 has 15 residues. Germline CDR1 and CDR2: LNHNV and YYDKDF (reference sequence). Trimming cost V 0 bases and J 4 bases, with 11 bases left between them.

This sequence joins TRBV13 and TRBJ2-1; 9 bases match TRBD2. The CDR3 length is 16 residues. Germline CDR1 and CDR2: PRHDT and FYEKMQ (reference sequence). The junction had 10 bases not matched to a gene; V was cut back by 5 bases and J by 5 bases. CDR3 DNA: TGTGCCAGCAGCGCCCTGGGACTAGCACTAGACAATGAGCAGTTCTTC. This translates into CASSALGLALDNEQFF.

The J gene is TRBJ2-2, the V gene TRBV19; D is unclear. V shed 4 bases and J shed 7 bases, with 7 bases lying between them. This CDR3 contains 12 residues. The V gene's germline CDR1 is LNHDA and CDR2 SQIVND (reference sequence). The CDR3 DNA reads TGTGCCAGTAGTAGGCCTGGCGGGGAGCTGTTTTTT. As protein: CASSRPGGELFF.

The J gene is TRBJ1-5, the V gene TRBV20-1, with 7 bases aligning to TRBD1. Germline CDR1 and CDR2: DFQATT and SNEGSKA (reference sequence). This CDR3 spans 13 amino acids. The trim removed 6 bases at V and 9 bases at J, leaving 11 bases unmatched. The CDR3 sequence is CSASQDREWPQHF. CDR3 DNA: TGCAGTGCGAGTCAAGACAGGGAGTGGCCCCAGCATTTT.